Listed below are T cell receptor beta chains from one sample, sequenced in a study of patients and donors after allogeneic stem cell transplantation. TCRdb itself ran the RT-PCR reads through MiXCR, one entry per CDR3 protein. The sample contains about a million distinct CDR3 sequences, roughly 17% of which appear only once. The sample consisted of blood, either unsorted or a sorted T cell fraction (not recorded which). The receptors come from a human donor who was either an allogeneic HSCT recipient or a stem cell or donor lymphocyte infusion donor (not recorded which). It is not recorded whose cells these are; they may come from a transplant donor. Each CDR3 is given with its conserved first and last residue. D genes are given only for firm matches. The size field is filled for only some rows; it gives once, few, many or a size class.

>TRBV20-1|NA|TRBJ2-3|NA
CSASRMGETTDTQYF
TGCAGTGCTAGTAGGATGGGGGAGACCACAGATACGCAGTATTTT
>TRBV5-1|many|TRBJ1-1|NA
CASSSGGVNTEAFF
TGCGCCAGCAGCTCCGGTGGGGTGAACACTGAAGCTTTCTTT
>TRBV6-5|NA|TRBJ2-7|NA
CASSRRPGEQYF
TGTGCCAGCAGCCGTCGACCGGGCGAGCAGTACTTC
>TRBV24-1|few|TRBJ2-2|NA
CATSSLGGSTGELFF
TGTGCCACCAGTTCCCTGGGGGGATCCACCGGGGAGCTGTTTTTT
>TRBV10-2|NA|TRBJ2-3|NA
CASARTGRTDTQYF
TGCGCCAGCGCCCGAACGGGACGCACAGATACGCAGTATTTT
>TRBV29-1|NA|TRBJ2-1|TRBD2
CSVWASGSNEQFF
TGCAGCGTTTGGGCTAGCGGGAGCAATGAGCAGTTCTTC
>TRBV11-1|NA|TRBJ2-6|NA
CASSLRPNRISGANVLTF
TGTGCCAGCAGCTTAAGACCTAACCGAATATCTGGGGCCAACGTCCTGACTTTC
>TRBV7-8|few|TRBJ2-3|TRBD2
CASSFVLAGGTPDTQYF
TGTGCCAGCAGCTTTGTACTAGCGGGAGGGACGCCAGATACGCAGTATTTT
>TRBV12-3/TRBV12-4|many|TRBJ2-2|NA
CASSLILGGAQVELFF
TGTGCCAGCAGTTTGATCCTTGGGGGGGCGCAAGTGGAGCTGTTTTTT
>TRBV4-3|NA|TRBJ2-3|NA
CASSPKNPGSTDTQYF
TGCGCCAGCAGCCCCAAGAATCCTGGGAGCACAGATACGCAGTATTTT
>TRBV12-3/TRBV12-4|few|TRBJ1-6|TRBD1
CASRGQGVIPLHF
TGTGCCAGCAGGGGACAGGGGGTGATACCCCTCCACTTT
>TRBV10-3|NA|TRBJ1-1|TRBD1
CAISDTNRTGGYTEAFF
TGTGCCATCAGTGACACTAATCGGACAGGCGGGTACACTGAAGCTTTCTTT
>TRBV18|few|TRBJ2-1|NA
CASSPPTGLYNEQFF
TGTGCCAGCTCACCACCGACAGGCCTTTACAATGAGCAGTTCTTC
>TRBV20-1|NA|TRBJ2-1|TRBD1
CSAMDRTTSYNEQFF
TGCAGTGCCATGGACAGGACCACATCCTACAATGAGCAGTTCTTC
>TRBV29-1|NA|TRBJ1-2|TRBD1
CGTGTGSAGYTF
TGCGGAACCGGGACAGGGTCGGCTGGCTACACCTTC
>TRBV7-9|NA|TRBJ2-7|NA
CANSLRRGHEQYF
TGTGCCAACAGCTTACGGCGGGGCCACGAGCAGTACTTC
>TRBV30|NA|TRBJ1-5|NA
CAWSEGPVHQPQHF
TGTGCCTGGAGTGAAGGTCCTGTGCATCAGCCCCAGCATTTT
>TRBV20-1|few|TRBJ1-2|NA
CSARDFNTYTF
TGCAGTGCTAGAGATTTTAACACGTACACCTTC
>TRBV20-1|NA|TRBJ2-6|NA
CSASFSGANVLTF
TGCAGTGCTAGTTTTTCTGGGGCCAACGTCCTGACTTTC
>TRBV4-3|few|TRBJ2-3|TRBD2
CASSQDTTSWPDTQYF
TGCGCCAGCAGCCAAGATACGACTAGCTGGCCAGATACGCAGTATTTT
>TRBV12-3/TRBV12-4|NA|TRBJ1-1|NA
CASSSGQPLGEAFF
TGTGCCAGCAGTTCAGGACAGCCTCTTGGCGAAGCTTTCTTT
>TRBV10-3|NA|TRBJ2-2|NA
CAIRAGDTGELFF
TGTGCCATCAGGGCAGGGGACACCGGGGAGCTGTTTTTT
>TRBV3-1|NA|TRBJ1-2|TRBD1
CASSQDRTGAYGYTF
TGTGCCAGCAGCCAAGACAGGACAGGGGCCTATGGCTACACCTTC
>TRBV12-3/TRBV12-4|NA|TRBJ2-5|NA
CASSPIRTQETQYF
TGTGCCAGCAGTCCCATTAGGACCCAAGAGACCCAGTACTTC
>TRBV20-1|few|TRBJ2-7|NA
CSAKGTTTYEQYF
TGCAGTGCTAAGGGGACCACTACCTACGAGCAGTACTTC
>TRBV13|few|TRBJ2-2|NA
CASSLSQLRDTGELFF
TGTGCCAGCAGCTTATCACAGCTGAGAGACACCGGGGAGCTGTTTTTT
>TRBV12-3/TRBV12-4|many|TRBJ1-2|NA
CASSQGPGGYTF
TGTGCCAGCAGCCAGGGGCCTGGCGGCTACACCTTC
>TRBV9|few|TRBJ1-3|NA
CASSVEEGMFGNTIYF
TGTGCCAGCAGCGTAGAAGAAGGGATGTTCGGAAACACCATATATTTT
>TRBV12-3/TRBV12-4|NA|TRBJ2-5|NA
CASSPGVTQYF
TGTGCCAGCAGTCCGGGGGTGACCCAGTACTTC
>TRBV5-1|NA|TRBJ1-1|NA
CASSFPGVRTEAFF
TGCGCCAGCAGCTTTCCGGGAGTTCGTACTGAAGCTTTCTTT
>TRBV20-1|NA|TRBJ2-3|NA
CSARKAAITDTQYF
TGCAGTGCTAGAAAAGCGGCCATAACAGATACGCAGTATTTT
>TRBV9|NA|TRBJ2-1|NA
CASSQRVAALNEQFF
TGTGCCAGCAGCCAGAGGGTAGCGGCCCTCAATGAGCAGTTCTTC
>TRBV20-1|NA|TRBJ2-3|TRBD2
CSAMGLAGARTDTQYF
TGCAGTGCTATGGGACTAGCGGGAGCACGCACAGATACGCAGTATTTT
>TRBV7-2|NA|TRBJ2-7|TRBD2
CASSRLAGASYEQYF
TGTGCCAGCAGCCGACTAGCGGGGGCCTCCTACGAGCAGTACTTC
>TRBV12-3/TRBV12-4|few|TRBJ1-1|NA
CASSFGGPMVTEAFF
TGTGCCAGCAGTTTCGGAGGCCCAATGGTCACTGAAGCTTTCTTT
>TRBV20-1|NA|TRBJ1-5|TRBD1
CSARRGQDQRQPQHF
TGCAGTGCTAGACGTGGACAGGACCAGCGTCAGCCCCAGCATTTT
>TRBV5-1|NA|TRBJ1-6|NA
CASSFQPPGTSPLHF
TGCGCCAGCAGCTTTCAGCCCCCGGGGACTTCACCCCTCCACTTT
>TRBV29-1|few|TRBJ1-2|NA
CSVPGGGASGYTF
TGCAGCGTTCCCGGTGGGGGGGCTAGTGGCTACACCTTC
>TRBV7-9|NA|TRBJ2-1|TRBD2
CASLGTSGRNEQFF
TGTGCCAGCTTGGGGACTAGCGGGAGAAATGAGCAGTTCTTC
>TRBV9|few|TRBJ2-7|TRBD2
CASGAGVEQYF
TGTGCCAGCGGGGCGGGGGTCGAGCAGTACTTC
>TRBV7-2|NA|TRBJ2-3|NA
CASSLDGVDRDTQYF
TGTGCCAGCAGCTTAGATGGGGTCGACCGAGATACGCAGTATTTT
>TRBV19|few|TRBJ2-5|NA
CASSITGRIGGPQETQYF
TGTGCCAGTAGTATAACAGGGCGTATTGGAGGGCCGCAAGAGACCCAGTACTTC